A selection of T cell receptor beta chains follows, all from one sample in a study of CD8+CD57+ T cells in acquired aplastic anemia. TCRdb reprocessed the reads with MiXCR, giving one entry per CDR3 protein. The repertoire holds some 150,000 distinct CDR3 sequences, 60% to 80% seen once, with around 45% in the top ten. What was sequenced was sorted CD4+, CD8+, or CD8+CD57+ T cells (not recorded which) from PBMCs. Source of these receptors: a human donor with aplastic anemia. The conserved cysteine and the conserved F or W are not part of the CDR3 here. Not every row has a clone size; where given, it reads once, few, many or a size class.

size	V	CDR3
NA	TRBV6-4	ASSDGISGVTGTQY
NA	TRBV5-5	ASSEGPSSYEQY
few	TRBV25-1	ASSYPRLRGIAGELF
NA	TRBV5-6	ASSFNEQF
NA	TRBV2	ASRRDTGGYGYT
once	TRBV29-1	SVVEGDTGELF
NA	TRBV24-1	ATSDGTGVTDTQY
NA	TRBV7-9	ASSPLLGHGYEQC
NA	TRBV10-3	AINGGREETQY
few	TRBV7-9	ASSPPNQPQH
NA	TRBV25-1	ASSDVGAGNEQY
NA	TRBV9	ASSVGEAGELF
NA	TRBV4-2	ASSRPGLANTGELF
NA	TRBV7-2	ASSLAFDGTDTQY
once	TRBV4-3	ASSQVNTGNTIY
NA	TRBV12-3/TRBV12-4	ASSSQAGYYEQY
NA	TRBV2	ASSEFAGVSPLH
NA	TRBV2	ASTQDRGPAYEQY
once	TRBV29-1	SAGREGGYT
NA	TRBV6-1	ASSFGGATGETQY
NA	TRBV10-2	ASSGGLAGVLYEQY
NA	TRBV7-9	ASSHGGNQPRH
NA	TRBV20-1	SAQGFSNYGYT
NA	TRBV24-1	ATSQGDGYT
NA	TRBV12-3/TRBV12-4	ASRTGTGDNEQF
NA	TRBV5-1	ASSSYLRDRGSYT
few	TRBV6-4	ASSEATEIQPQH
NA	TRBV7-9	ASTVGGSEGYT
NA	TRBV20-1	SASTGDKLF
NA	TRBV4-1	ASSQDDREAS
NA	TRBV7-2	ASTLHSPNTGELF
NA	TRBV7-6	ASSLQLAGGRRSSYEQY
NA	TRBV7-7	ASSPRLAGLTNTGELF
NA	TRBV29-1	SVGLAVNTGELF
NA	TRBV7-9	ASMPGSSYNEQF
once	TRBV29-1	SVETRQSSGNTIY
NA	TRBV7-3	ASSKDRGREQY
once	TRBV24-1	ATSDIEGLEKLF
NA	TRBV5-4	ASSSGTGGIYGYT
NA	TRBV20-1	SALFRQGEKLF
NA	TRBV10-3	AISGGDEQF
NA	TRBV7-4	ASSGSQGLWQPQH
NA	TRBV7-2	ASRTSGLETQY
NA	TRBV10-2	ASSELLAGDRNEQF
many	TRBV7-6	ASSFGTLNEQF
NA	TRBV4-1	ASSSQSGRPEETQY
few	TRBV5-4	ASSFGNEAF
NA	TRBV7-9	ASNPPGQGAKNYGYT
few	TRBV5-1	ASSSTIMNGYT
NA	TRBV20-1	SAREAGLEKLF